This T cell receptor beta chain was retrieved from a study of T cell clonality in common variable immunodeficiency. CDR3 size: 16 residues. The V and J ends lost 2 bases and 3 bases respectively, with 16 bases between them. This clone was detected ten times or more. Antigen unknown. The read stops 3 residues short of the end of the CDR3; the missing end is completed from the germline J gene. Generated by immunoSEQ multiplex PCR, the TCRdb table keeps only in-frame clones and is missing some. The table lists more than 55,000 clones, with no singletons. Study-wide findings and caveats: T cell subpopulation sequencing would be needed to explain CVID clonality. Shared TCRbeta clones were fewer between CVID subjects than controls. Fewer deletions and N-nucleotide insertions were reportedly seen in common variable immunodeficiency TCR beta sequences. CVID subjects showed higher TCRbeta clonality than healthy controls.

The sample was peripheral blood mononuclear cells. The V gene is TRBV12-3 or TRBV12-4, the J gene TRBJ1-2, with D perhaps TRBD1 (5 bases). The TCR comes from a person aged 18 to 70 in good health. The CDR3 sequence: CASSLRGQRKDYGYTF. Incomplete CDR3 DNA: TGTGCCAGCAGTTTAAGGGGTCAACGAAAGGACTATGGC.